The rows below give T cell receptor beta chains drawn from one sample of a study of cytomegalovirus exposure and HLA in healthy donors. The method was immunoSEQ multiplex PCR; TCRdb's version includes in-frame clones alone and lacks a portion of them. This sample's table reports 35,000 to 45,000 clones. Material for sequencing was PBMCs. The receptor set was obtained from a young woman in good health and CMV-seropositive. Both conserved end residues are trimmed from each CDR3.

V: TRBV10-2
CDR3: ASSESGRGETQY

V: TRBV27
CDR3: ASSPTGMGEQY

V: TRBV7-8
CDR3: ASSSRQGGYT

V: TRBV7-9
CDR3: ASSPSSGGVTDTQY

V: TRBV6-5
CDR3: ASSGRTGSGEKLF

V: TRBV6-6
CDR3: ASSYRPFGEKLF

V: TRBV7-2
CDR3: ASRPGLGMTGELF

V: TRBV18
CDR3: ASSPTGYHSGNTIY

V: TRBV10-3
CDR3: AIRGGQGARGYT

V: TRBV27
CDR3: ASSLAGGSETQY

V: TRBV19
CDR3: ASSILVNMNTEAF

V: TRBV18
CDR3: ASSPQGAYGYT

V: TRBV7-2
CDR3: ASSLGQGSTYEQY

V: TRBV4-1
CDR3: ASSQDRGLNTDTQY

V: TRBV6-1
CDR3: ASSEGSEGNYGYT

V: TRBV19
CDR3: ASGTGEAF

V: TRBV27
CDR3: ASRPSSGYTEAF

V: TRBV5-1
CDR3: ASSLGGSSGTEQY

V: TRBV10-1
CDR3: ASSESSPQPQH

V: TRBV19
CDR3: ASSISRGQDTQY

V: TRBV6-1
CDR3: ASSPRPDQETQY

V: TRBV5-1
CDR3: ASSPSTGRDSEAF

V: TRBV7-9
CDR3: ASSFTGTGTDTQY

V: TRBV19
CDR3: ASSMWTSGTDTQY